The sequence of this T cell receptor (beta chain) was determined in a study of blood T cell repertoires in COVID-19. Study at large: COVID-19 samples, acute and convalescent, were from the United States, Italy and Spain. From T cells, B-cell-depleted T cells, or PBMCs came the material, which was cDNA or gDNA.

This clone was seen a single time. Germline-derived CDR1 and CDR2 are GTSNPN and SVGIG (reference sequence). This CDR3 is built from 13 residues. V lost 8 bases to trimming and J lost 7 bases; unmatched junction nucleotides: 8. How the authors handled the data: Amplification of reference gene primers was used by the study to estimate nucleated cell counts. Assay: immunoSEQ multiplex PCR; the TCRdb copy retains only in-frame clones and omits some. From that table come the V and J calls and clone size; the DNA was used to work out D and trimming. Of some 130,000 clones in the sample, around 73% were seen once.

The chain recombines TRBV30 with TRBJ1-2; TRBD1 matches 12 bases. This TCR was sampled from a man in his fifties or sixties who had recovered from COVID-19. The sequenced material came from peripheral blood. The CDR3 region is CAGDRGRRTGYTF. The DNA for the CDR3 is TGTGCCGGGGACAGGGGGCGCAGGACTGGCTACACCTTC.